The 17 T cell receptor beta chains in this list originate from one sample, sequenced in a study of neurological immune-mediated disorders. MiXCR, applied by TCRdb to the 5' RACE reads, yields one record per CDR3 protein. The data show more than 70,000 distinct CDR3 sequences, roughly a sixth seen once. The specimen sequenced was PBMCs. These receptors came from a woman aged 40 to 50 in good health.

This clonotype was detected ten times or more. The chain has TRBV7-9 and TRBJ2-5; TRBD1 is a possible D gene (6 bases). V shed 4 bases and J shed 4 bases, with 10 bases lying between them. CDR3 length: 13 amino acids. Germline-derived CDR1 and CDR2 are SEHNR and FQNEAQ (reference sequence). The DNA of the CDR3 is TGTGCCAGCAGCTCGGCAGGGGTAGAGACCCAGTACTTC. It is translated as CASSSAGVETQYF.

This clonotype was counted ten times or more. This chain uses TRBV5-1 with TRBJ2-5, with D possibly matching TRBD2 (6 bases). The V end lost 1 base, the J end lost 7 bases, and 11 bases lay between the germline ends. Germline loops: CDR1 SGHRS, CDR2 YFSETQ. CDR3 length: 13 amino acids. The chain's CDR3 is CASSLSSGGTQYF. DNA of the CDR3: TGCGCCAGCAGCTTGAGTTCCGGGGGGACCCAGTACTTC.

This clonotype was recorded at least ten times. The CDR3 nucleotides are TGCGCCAGCAGCCAAGAAGCGCGGGACTATGGCTACACCTTC. It specifies CASSQEARDYGYTF. This chain joins TRBV4-3 and TRBJ1-2; the D is unclear. V lost 0 bases and J 3 bases, leaving 8 bases between the germline ends. Germline values: CDR1 LGHNA, CDR2 YSLEER. The CDR3 loop spans 14 amino acids.

This clonotype was counted many times. This chain links TRBV6-2 or TRBV6-3 with TRBJ2-7; a weak D match, TRBD2 (5 bases). Germline lookup yields CDR1 MNHEY and CDR2 SVGEGT. The V end lost 5 bases, the J end lost 1 base, and 12 bases lay between the germline ends. The CDR3 consists of 14 residues. The chain's CDR3 is CASSDGDTSYEQYV. In DNA form, the CDR3 reads TGTGCCAGCAGTGACGGGGATACTTCCTACGAGCAGTACGTC.

On this clonotype itself: One end of the junction varies from germline; a read error may be responsible. The chain carries TRBV4-1 and TRBJ2-2; the D call may be TRBD1 or TRBD2 (6 bases each). The CDR3 spans 17 residues. CDR1 is MGHRA, CDR2 YSYEKL, per germline. Here the CDR3 reads CAISQVRGRGGTGELFF. The CDR3 bases are TGCGCCATCAGCCAAGTCAGGGGCAGGGGAGGCACTGGGGAGCTGTTTTTT.

This clonotype was counted at least ten times. This chain links TRBV28 with TRBJ2-2; 7 bases align to TRBD2. Germline V gene data show CDR1 as MDHEN and CDR2 as SYDVKM. V shed 8 bases, J shed 6 bases, and the junction held 0 bases outside the gene matches. The CDR3 contains 11 residues. CDR3 amino acids: CASREAGELFF. The CDR3 bases are TGTGCCAGCCGGGAGGCCGGGGAGCTGTTTTTT.

This clonotype was seen at least ten times. The genes are TRBV6-5 and TRBJ1-2, with 10 bases identical to TRBD1. The ends lost 2 bases at V and 6 bases at J; junction bases unmatched: 6. The CDR3 covers 15 residues. Germline assignment: CDR1 MNHEY and CDR2 SVGAGI. Here the CDR3 DNA reads TGTGCCAGCAGTTACGGCCCGGACAGGGGGAATGGCTACACCTTC. Protein product: CASSYGPDRGNGYTF.

The chain's CDR3 is CASSPLPYEQYF. The CDR3 DNA sequence: TGTGCCAGCAGCCCGCTGCCCTACGAGCAGTACTTC. This chain joins TRBV7-2 and TRBJ2-7; unclear D gene. CDR1 SGHTA and CDR2 FQGNSA come from the germline V gene. The V and J ends lost 5 bases and 2 bases respectively, with 7 bases between them. This CDR3 is 12 amino acids long. The full variable domain, completed using reference TRBV7-2 and TRBJ2-7, is GAGVSQSPSNKVTEKGKDVELRCDPISGHTALYWYRQSLGQGLEFLIYFQGNSAPDKSGLPSDRFSAERTGGSVSTLTIQRTQQEDSAVYLCASSPLPYEQYFGPGTRLTVT.

This clonotype came up a few times. The chain couples TRBV18 to TRBJ2-1; the D gene could be TRBD1 or TRBD2 (6 bases each). The CDR3 has 14 amino acids. The germline gives CDR1 KGHSH, CDR2 LQKENI. The V and J ends lost 6 bases and 7 bases respectively, with 16 bases between them. The CDR3 DNA sequence: TGTGCCAGCTCGCCCTCGGGGGCGGAAAATGAGCAGTTCTTC. Its translation: CASSPSGAENEQFF.

This clonotype showed up just once. Since a much larger clone is just one base distant, this may be a read error. The V call is TRBV5-1, the J call TRBJ2-3; possible D gene TRBD2, 6 bases. The CDR3 has 14 amino acids. The germline V and J ends were trimmed by 6 bases and 4 bases, with 15 bases remaining between them. CDR1 and CDR2 (germline): SGHRS, YFSETQ. The CDR3 region has the DNA TGCGCCAGCACCACGCGGTGGGGGGCAGATACGCAGTATTTT. Translated, it gives CASTTRWGADTQYF.

This clonotype was recorded at least ten times. This sequence joins TRBV5-1 and TRBJ2-7; 7 nucleotides agree with TRBD1. The CDR3 consists of 15 residues. Germline V CDR1 and CDR2: SGHRS, YFSETQ. Trimming at V came to 8 bases and at J to 5 bases, leaving 16 bases not matched to a gene. The CDR3 coding sequence is TGCGCCAGTGCCGTGTCTACAGGGGCAGACCACGAGCAGTACTTC. Its translation: CASAVSTGADHEQYF.

This clonotype was observed many times. The gene calls are TRBV7-8 and TRBJ2-5; D gene ambiguous. V dropped 1 base and J dropped 1 base, with 13 bases sitting between them. Germline CDR1 reads SGHVS; CDR2 reads FQNEAQ. CDR3 length equals 16 residues. Written as DNA, the CDR3 is TGTGCCAGCAGCTTAGTTCGTACCGACGGCCAAGAGACCCAGTACTTC. It encodes CASSLVRTDGQETQYF.

This clonotype has more than one count but fewer than ten. This chain joins TRBV20-1 and TRBJ2-3; a possible D gene is TRBD2 (5 bases). Germline V CDR1 and CDR2: DFQATT, SNEGSKA (reference sequence). The CDR3 runs to 14 residues. V shed 2 bases and J shed 2 bases, with 11 bases lying between them. CDR3 nucleotide sequence: TGCAGTGCTAGACCGGACTCCTACACAGATACGCAGTATTTT. The encoded protein is CSARPDSYTDTQYF.

This clonotype was recorded a few times. The chain uses TRBV4-3 and TRBJ2-3, with D uncertain. The CDR3 is 13 amino acids. CDR1 is LGHNA and CDR2 is YSLEER in the germline V gene. V was pared by 0 bases and J by 11 bases, with 12 bases between. Here the CDR3 DNA reads TGCGCCAGCAGCCAAGAATGGGAATCTCTGCAGTATTTT. This translates into CASSQEWESLQYF.

In this sample, this clonotype turned up many times. The CDR3 loop is CASIGGAGELFF. CDR3 sequence (DNA): TGTGCCAGCATCGGGGGAGCCGGGGAGCTGTTTTTT. The chain links TRBV14 to TRBJ2-2; the D gene is possibly TRBD2 (6 bases). Germline V gives CDR1 SGHDN, CDR2 FVKESK. This CDR3 has 12 residues. The V end was cut by 7 bases, the J end by 6 bases, with 9 bases between.

The table lists this clonotype with many counts. The chain uses TRBV20-1 and TRBJ1-2; 8 nucleotides align to TRBD1. There are 17 residues in the CDR3. Germline trimming cut 3 bases from V and 0 bases from J; bases unmatched to any gene: 12. CDR1 is DFQATT, CDR2 SNEGSKA, per germline (reference sequence). CDR3 coding DNA: TGCAGTGCTAGCCCCTTCCGGGACAGGCCTTCTAACTATGGCTACACCTTC. Amino acid sequence: CSASPFRDRPSNYGYTF.

This clonotype has ten or more counts. The genes are TRBV27 and TRBJ2-5, with unresolved D. Deletions cut 0 bases from V and 5 bases from J, with 7 bases between. The germline V gene has CDR1 MNHEY and CDR2 SMNVEV (reference sequence). This CDR3 is built from 13 residues. The CDR3 DNA sequence: TGTGCCAGCAGTTTATCGATCTCGGAGACCCAGTACTTC. Translating it yields CASSLSISETQYF.